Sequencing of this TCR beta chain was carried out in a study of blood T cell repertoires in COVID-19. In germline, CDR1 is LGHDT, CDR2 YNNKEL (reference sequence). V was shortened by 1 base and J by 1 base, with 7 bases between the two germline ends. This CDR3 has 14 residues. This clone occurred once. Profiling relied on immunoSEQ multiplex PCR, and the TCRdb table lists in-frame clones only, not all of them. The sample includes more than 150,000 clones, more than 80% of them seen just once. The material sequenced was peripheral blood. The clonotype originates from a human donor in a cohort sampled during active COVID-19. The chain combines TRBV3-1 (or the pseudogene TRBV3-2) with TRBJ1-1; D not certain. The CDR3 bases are TGTGCCAGCAGCCAAGGATTAGAGAACACTGAAGCTTTCTTT. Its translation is CASSQGLENTEAFF.